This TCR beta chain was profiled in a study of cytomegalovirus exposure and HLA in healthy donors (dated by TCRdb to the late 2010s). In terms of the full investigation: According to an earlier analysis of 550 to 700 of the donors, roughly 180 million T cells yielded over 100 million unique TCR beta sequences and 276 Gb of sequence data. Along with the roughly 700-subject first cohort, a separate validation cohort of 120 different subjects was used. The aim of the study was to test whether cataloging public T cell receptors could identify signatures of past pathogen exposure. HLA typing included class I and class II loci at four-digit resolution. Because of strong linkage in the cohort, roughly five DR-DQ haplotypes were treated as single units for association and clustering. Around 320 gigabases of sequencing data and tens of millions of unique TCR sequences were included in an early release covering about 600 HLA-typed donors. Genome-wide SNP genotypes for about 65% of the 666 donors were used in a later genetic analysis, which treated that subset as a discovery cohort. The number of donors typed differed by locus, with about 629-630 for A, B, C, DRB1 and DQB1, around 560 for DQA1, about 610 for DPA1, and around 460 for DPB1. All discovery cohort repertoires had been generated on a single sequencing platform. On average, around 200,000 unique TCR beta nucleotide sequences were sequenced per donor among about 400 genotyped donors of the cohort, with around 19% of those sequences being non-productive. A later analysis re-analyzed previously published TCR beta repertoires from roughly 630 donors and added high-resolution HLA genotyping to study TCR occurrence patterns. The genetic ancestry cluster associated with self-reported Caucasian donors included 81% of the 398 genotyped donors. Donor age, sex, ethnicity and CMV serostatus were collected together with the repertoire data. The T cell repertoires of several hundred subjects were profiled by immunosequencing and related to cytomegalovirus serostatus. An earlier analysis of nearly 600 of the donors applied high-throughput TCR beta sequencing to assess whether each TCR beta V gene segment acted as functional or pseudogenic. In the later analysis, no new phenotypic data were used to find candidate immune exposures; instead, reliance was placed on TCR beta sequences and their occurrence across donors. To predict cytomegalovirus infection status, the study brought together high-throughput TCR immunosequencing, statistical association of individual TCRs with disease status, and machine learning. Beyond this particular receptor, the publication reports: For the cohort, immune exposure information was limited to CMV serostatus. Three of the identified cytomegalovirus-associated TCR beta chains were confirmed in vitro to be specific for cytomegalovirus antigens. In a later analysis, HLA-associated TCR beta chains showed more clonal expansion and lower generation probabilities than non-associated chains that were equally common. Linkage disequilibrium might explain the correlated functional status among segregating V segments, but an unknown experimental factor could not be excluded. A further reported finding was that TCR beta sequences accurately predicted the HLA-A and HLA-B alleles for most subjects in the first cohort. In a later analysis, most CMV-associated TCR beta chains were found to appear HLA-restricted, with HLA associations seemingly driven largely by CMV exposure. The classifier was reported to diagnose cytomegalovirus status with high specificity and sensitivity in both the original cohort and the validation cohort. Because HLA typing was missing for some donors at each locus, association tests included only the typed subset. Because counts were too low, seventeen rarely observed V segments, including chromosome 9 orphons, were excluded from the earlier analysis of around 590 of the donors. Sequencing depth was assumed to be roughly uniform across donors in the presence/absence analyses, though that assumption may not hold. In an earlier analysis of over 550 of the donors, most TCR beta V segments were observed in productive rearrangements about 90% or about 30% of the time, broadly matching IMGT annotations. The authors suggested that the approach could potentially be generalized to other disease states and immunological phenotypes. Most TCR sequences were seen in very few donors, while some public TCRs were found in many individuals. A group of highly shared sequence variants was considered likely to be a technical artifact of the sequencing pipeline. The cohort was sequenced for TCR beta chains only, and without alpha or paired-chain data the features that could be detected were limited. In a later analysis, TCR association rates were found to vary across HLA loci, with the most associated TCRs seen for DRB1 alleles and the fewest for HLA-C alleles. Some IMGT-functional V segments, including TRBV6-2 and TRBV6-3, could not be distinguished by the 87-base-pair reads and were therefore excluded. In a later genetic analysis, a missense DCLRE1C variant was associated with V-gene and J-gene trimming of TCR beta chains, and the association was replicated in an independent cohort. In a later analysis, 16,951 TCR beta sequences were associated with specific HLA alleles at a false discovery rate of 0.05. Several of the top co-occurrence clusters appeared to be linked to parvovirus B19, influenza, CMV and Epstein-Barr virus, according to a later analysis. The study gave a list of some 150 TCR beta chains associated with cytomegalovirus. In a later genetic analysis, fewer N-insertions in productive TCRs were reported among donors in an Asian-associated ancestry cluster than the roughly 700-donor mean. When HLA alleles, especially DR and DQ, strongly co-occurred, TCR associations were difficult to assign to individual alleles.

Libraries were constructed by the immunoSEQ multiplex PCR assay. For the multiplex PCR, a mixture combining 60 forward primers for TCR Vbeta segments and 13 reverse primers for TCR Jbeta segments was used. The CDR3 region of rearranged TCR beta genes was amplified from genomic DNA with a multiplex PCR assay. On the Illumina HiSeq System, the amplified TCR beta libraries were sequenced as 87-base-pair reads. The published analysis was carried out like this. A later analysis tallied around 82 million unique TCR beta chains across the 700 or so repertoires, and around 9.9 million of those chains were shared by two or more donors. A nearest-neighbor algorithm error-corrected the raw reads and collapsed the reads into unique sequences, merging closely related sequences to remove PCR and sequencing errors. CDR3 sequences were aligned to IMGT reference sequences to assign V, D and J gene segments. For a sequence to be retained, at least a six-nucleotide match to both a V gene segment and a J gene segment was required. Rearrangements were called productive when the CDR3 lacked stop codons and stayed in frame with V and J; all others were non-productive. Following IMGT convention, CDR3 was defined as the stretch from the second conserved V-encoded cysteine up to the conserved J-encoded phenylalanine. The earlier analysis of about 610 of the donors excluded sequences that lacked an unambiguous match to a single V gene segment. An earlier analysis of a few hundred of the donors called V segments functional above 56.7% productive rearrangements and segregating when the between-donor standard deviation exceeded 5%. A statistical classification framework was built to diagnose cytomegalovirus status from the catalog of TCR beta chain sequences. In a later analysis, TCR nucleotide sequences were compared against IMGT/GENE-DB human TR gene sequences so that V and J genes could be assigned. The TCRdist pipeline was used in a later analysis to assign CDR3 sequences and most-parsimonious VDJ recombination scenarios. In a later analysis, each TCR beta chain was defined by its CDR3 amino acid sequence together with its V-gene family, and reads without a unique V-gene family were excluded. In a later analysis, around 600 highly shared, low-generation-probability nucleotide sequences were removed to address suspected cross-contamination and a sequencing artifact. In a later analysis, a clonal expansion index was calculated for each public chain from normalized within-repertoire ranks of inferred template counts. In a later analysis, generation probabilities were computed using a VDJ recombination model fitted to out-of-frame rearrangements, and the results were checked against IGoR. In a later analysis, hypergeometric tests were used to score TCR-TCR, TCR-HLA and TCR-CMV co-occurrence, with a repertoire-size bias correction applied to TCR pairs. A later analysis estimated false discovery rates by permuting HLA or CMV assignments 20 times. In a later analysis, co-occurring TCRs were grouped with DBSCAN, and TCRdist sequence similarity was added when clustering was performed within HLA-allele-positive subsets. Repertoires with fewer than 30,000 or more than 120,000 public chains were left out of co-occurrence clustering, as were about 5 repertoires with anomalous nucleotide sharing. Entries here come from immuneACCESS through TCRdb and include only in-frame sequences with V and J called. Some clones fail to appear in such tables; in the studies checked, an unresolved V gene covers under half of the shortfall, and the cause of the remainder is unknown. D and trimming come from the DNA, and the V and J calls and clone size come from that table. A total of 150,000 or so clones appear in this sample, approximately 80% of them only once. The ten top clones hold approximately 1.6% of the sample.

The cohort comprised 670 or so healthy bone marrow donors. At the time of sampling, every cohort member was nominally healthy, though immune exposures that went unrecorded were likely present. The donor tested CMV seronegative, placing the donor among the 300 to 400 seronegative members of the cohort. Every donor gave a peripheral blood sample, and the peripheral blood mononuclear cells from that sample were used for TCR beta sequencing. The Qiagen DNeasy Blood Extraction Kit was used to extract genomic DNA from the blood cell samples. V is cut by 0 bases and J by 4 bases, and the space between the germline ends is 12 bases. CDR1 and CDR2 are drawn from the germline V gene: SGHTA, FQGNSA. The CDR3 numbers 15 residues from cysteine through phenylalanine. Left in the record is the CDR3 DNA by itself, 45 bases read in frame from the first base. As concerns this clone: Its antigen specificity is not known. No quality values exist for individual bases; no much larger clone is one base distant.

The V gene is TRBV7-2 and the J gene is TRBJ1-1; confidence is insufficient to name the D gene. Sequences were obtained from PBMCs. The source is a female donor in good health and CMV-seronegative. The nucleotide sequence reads TGTGCCAGCAGCTTAGCCCTAACCTACGGCACTGAAGCTTTCTTT. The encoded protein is CASSLALTYGTEAFF.